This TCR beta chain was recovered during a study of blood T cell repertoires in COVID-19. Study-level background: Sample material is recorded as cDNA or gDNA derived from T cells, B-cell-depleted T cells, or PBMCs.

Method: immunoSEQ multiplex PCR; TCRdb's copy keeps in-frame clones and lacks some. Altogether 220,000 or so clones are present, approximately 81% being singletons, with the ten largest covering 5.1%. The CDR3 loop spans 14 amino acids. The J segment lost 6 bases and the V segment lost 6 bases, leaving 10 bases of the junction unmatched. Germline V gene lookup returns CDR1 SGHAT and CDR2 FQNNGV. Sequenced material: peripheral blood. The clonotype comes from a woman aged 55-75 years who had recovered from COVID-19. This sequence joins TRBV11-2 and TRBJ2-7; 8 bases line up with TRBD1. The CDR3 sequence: CASRLWTGFSEQYF. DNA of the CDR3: TGTGCCAGCAGATTGTGGACAGGGTTCAGCGAGCAGTACTTC.